A single sample gave rise to the 28 T cell receptor beta chains below, sequenced in a study of control samples from healthy donors and cancer patients. Profiled with immunoSEQ multiplex PCR; TCRdb holds only in-frame clones, not every one. The data show 140,000 or so clones, about 95% seen once. The sequencing input was PBMCs. These receptor sequences come from a man aged 55 to 70 with colorectal cancer.

As concerns this clone: This CDR3 is also generated by other DNA sequences in the sample. The rearrangement uses TRBV6-5 and TRBJ2-7, with 7 bases lining up with TRBD1. Unmatched junction bases numbered 9, after V lost 4 bases and J lost 6 bases. Germline V gives CDR1 MNHEY, CDR2 SVGAGI. The CDR3 has 14 amino acids. CDR3 sequence reads: CASSSPGQFGEQYF. CDR3 coding DNA: TGTGCCAGCAGTTCCCCGGGACAGTTTGGCGAGCAGTACTTC.

This chain links TRBV4-1 with TRBJ1-2; TRBD1 matches at 8 bases. In germline, CDR1 is MGHRA, CDR2 YSYEKL. The CDR3 consists of 18 residues. V trimming: 4 bases; J trimming: 0 bases; junction bases outside the gene matches: 13. The CDR3 spells CASSPGQGPSQANYGYTF. The CDR3 nucleotides read TGCGCCAGCAGCCCCGGACAGGGCCCGTCACAAGCTAACTATGGCTACACCTTC.

The rearrangement uses TRBV13 and TRBJ2-1, with D possibly being TRBD1 (5 bases). Germline loops: CDR1 PRHDT, CDR2 FYEKMQ (reference sequence). This CDR3 comprises 14 residues. Deletions cut 5 bases from V and 5 bases from J, with 13 bases between. Written as DNA, the CDR3 is TGTGCCAGCAGCGCCCAGGGTATCGACAATGAGCAGTTCTTC. As protein: CASSAQGIDNEQFF.

This chain joins TRBV4-3 and TRBJ2-3; TRBD1 agrees at 7 bases. Germline CDR1 is LGHNA and CDR2 is YSLEER. The CDR3 runs 15 residues. The trim removed 2 bases at V and 3 bases at J, leaving 5 bases unmatched. The CDR3 DNA follows: TGCGCCAGCAGCCAAACCCAGGGGGAAACAGATACGCAGTATTTT. Its translation: CASSQTQGETDTQYF.

This chain joins TRBV24-1 and TRBJ2-2; D not certain. Per the germline V gene, CDR1 is KGHDR and CDR2 is SFDVKD. Trimming took off 5 bases at V and 6 bases at J, with 9 bases between the two ends. This CDR3 has 13 amino acids. Written as DNA, the CDR3 is TGTGCCACCAGTGTCGGTTGGCCCGGGGAGCTGTTTTTT. Protein sequence: CATSVGWPGELFF.

The chain combines TRBV5-5 with TRBJ2-5; D perhaps matches TRBD2 (6 bases). CDR1 and CDR2 from the germline V gene are SGHKS and YYEKEE (reference sequence). The CDR3 totals 13 residues. Trimming shortened V by 4 bases and J by 7 bases, and 14 bases separated the two germline ends. The CDR3 DNA reads as TGTGCCAGCAGCACTCCCGGGACTCGGACCCAGTACTTC. Amino acid sequence: CASSTPGTRTQYF.

J is TRBJ2-7 and V is TRBV2; tentative D call: TRBD2 (5 bases). The CDR3 extends over 17 amino acids. V was pared by 5 bases and J by 2 bases, with 22 bases between. The germline CDR1 and CDR2 sequences are SNHLY and FYNNEI. CDR3 bases: TGTGCCAGCAGTCGTATCGGGAATTTGAGGAATGCCTACGAGCAGTACTTC. Translated: CASSRIGNLRNAYEQYF.

The sample holds one count of this clone. This rearrangement joins TRBV6-5 to TRBJ1-2, with 7 positions matching TRBD1. J gave up 0 bases and V 8 bases, and 9 bases lay outside the gene matches. Per the germline V gene, CDR1 is MNHEY and CDR2 is SVGAGI. This CDR3 comprises 15 residues. This chain's CDR3 is CASLSGTAPNYGYTF. The CDR3 coding sequence is TGTGCCAGCCTGTCGGGGACAGCCCCTAACTATGGCTACACCTTC.

The rearrangement joins TRBV5-1 to TRBJ1-1, with D hard to call. Germline values: CDR1 SGHRS, CDR2 YFSETQ. This CDR3 is 15 amino acids long. The V and J ends lost 3 bases and 1 base respectively, with 13 bases between them. The CDR3 spells CASSYNQATNTEAFF. Here the CDR3 DNA reads TGCGCCAGCAGCTACAATCAGGCCACGAACACTGAAGCTTTCTTT.

The chain is built from TRBV2 and TRBJ1-1; D unresolved. Per the germline V gene, CDR1 is SNHLY and CDR2 is FYNNEI. Trimming pared 4 bases from V and 3 bases from J, leaving 6 bases between. This CDR3 has 12 residues. The CDR3 nucleotides read TGTGCCAGCAGTGGGGCGTACACTGAAGCTTTCTTT. Amino acid sequence: CASSGAYTEAFF.

The V call is TRBV19, the J call TRBJ1-1; 11 bases are shared with TRBD1. Germline V gives CDR1 LNHDA, CDR2 SQIVND (reference sequence). The J segment lost 1 base and the V segment lost 7 bases, leaving 5 bases of the junction unmatched. This CDR3 spans 15 amino acids. DNA of the CDR3: TGTGCCAGTACCTCGGGACAGGGGGGGAACACTGAAGCTTTCTTT. Translating gives CASTSGQGGNTEAFF.

V gene TRBV6-5 combines with J gene TRBJ1-5, with 11 bases lining up with TRBD1. J was trimmed by 6 bases and V by 6 bases; bases with no gene match: 7. The CDR3 loop spans 15 amino acids. The germline gives CDR1 MNHEY, CDR2 SVGAGI. The CDR3 coding sequence is TGTGCCAGCAGAACCTCGGGACAGGGGGTTCAGCCCCAGCATTTT. Protein sequence: CASRTSGQGVQPQHF.

The rearrangement uses TRBV29-1 and TRBJ1-1, with D possibly being TRBD1 (5 bases). Germline loops: CDR1 SQVTM, CDR2 ANQGSEA. Trimming stripped 0 bases from V and 6 bases from J, with 14 bases between. The CDR3 has 14 amino acids. The CDR3, as DNA: TGCAGCGTTGAAGATCCTAGGTGGGGGGCTGAAGCTTTCTTT. Its protein is CSVEDPRWGAEAFF.

The J gene is TRBJ2-7, the V gene TRBV4-3, with 7 bases lining up with TRBD1. CDR1 and CDR2 (germline): LGHNA, YSLEER. The CDR3 covers 13 residues. V trimming: 3 bases; J trimming: 7 bases; junction bases outside the gene matches: 6. The CDR3 nucleotides read TGCGCCAGCAGCCAGCAGACAGGGAGAGAGCAGTACTTC. This codes for CASSQQTGREQYF.

The gene calls are TRBV19 and TRBJ2-3; 10 bases match TRBD2. V shed 2 bases, J shed 0 bases, and the junction held 20 bases outside the gene matches. Germline-derived CDR1 and CDR2 are LNHDA and SQIVND (reference sequence). This CDR3 region has 22 residues. CDR3 protein: CASSISYLVGLAGARSTDTQYF. The CDR3 nucleotides are TGTGCCAGTAGTATATCCTATTTGGTTGGGCTAGCGGGGGCCCGCAGCACAGATACGCAGTATTTT.

The V call is TRBV27, the J call TRBJ2-7; D may be TRBD1 (6 bases). Germline V lookup: CDR1 MNHEY, CDR2 SMNVEV (reference sequence). The ends were cut back, 6 bases at V and 3 bases at J, with 15 bases in the middle. The CDR3 length is 14 residues. The CDR3 reads CASSDLGQIYEQYF. CDR3 in DNA: TGTGCCAGCAGCGACCTCGGACAGATCTACGAGCAGTACTTC.

The chain has TRBV4-1 and TRBJ2-4, with a weak D call TRBD2 (7 bases). Trimming left V 7 bases short and J 1 base short, with 17 bases between. CDR1 and CDR2 from the germline V gene are MGHRA and YSYEKL. The CDR3 has 16 amino acids. The CDR3 sequence: CASNPVGGLAKNIQYF. CDR3 DNA sequence: TGCGCCAGCAACCCGGTGGGGGGGCTGGCCAAAAACATTCAGTACTTC.

The gene calls are TRBV19 and TRBJ1-5; D gene ambiguous. Looked up from germline, CDR1 is LNHDA and CDR2 is SQIVND (reference sequence). V shed 5 bases and J shed 3 bases, with 17 bases lying between them. This CDR3 comprises 16 residues. The DNA of the CDR3 is TGTGCCAGTAGTGCGTCGGGCACGGGATTCAATCAGCCCCAGCATTTT. Protein product: CASSASGTGFNQPQHF.

The chain links TRBV4-2 to TRBJ2-7; TRBD2 matches at 16 bases. The CDR3 is 15 amino acids. CDR1 LGHNA and CDR2 YNFKEQ come from the germline V gene. The V segment lost 4 bases and the J segment 7 bases; nucleotides outside the gene matches: 4. The CDR3 DNA sequence: TGTGCCAGCAGCCCGGGACTAGCGGGGGGGCGGGAGCAGTACTTC. Its translation: CASSPGLAGGREQYF.

The chain has TRBV27 and TRBJ1-4; D gene uncertain. CDR3 length: 13 amino acids. Deletions cut 6 bases from V and 8 bases from J, with 13 bases between. CDR1 MNHEY and CDR2 SMNVEV come from the germline V gene (reference sequence). The CDR3 spells CASSLTAGEKLFF. The CDR3, as DNA: TGTGCCAGCAGCCTCACAGCCGGGGAAAAACTGTTTTTT.

The V gene is TRBV10-2, the J gene TRBJ2-5; TRBD1 matches 10 bases. Germline CDR1 reads WSHSY; CDR2 reads SAAADI. The CDR3 is 15 residues long. V shed 6 bases and J 5 bases; nucleotides not matched to a gene: 9. CDR3 sequence reads: CASRIPGQGHETQYF. CDR3 sequence (DNA): TGCGCCAGCAGGATCCCGGGACAGGGGCACGAGACCCAGTACTTC.

This chain joins TRBV14 and TRBJ1-1; D not resolved. The CDR3 consists of 14 residues. The V gene's germline CDR1 is SGHDN and CDR2 FVKESK. V lost 2 bases to trimming and J lost 2 bases, with 9 bases between them. The CDR3 spells CASSQIPGNTEAFF. CDR3 coding DNA: TGTGCCAGCAGCCAAATCCCGGGTAACACTGAAGCTTTCTTT.

The CDR3 is CASSQVMRRSSYNEQFF. In DNA, the CDR3 is TGCGCCAGCAGCCAAGTCATGCGACGGTCATCCTACAATGAGCAGTTCTTC. The chain combines TRBV4-3 with TRBJ2-1; D call uncertain. The germline CDR1 and CDR2 sequences are LGHNA and YSLEER. This CDR3 comprises 17 residues. Trimming cost V 1 base and J 1 base, with 14 bases left between them.

The chain carries TRBV5-1 and TRBJ2-3; 8 bases match TRBD2. Germline assignment: CDR1 SGHRS and CDR2 YFSETQ. The junction had 9 bases not matched to a gene; V was cut back by 4 bases and J by 2 bases. CDR3 size: 16 residues. The CDR3 loop reads CASSPGIAGITDTQYF. CDR3 DNA sequence: TGCGCCAGCAGCCCCGGGATAGCGGGGATCACAGATACGCAGTATTTT.

The chain carries TRBV6-5 and TRBJ2-1; the D gene is possibly TRBD1 (5 bases). The CDR3 runs to 13 residues. The V gene lost 8 bases and the J gene lost 3 bases, with 11 bases spanning the gap. The germline CDR1 and CDR2 sequences are MNHEY and SVGAGI. The CDR3 DNA sequence: TGTGCCAGCCGACAGATGAGCTACAATGAGCAGTTCTTC. Protein sequence: CASRQMSYNEQFF.

The chain couples TRBV7-9 to TRBJ2-6; D call uncertain. The V gene lost 5 bases and the J gene lost 0 bases, with 5 bases spanning the gap. This CDR3 comprises 14 residues. Germline CDR1 and CDR2: SEHNR and FQNEAQ (reference sequence). The CDR3 DNA follows: TGTGCCAGCAGCGGGGTCTCTGGGGCCAACGTCCTGACTTTC. Translation: CASSGVSGANVLTF.

The genes are TRBV5-4 and TRBJ2-3, with 10 bases identical to TRBD2. This CDR3 has 16 amino acids. Germline V lookup: CDR1 SGHNT, CDR2 YYREEE (reference sequence). J was trimmed by 3 bases and V by 3 bases; bases with no gene match: 7. The CDR3 here is CASSSKRGGGTDTQYF. Here the CDR3 DNA reads TGTGCCAGCAGCTCAAAGCGGGGGGGCGGAACAGATACGCAGTATTTT. The full variable domain, rest sourced from reference TRBV5-4 and TRBJ2-3, is ETGVTQSPTHLIKTRGQQVTLRCSSQSGHNTVSWYQQALGQGPQFIFQYYREEENGRGNFPPRFSGLQFPNYSSELNVNALELDDSALYLCASSSKRGGGTDTQYFGPGTRLTVL.

This sequence joins TRBV7-2 and TRBJ1-6; 8 nucleotides line up with TRBD1. With V trimmed by 3 bases and J by 8 bases, 3 bases remained unmatched. CDR3 length equals 14 residues. Germline V lookup: CDR1 SGHTA, CDR2 FQGNSA. CDR3 nucleotides: TGTGCCAGCAGCTTCAGGGGGCGCGATTCACCCCTCCACTTT. Protein: CASSFRGRDSPLHF.